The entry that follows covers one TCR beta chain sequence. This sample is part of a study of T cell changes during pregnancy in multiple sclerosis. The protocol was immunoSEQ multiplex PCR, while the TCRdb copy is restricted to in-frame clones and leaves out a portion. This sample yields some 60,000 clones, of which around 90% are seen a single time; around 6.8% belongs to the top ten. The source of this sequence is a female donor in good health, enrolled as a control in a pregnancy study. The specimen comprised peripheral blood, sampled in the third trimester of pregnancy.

CDR3 region: CASSLEGQGRETQYF. Here the CDR3 DNA reads TGCGCCAGCAGCTTGGAGGGACAGGGTAGGGAGACCCAGTACTTC. The chain is built from TRBV5-1 and TRBJ2-5, with 9 positions matching TRBD1. The CDR3 loop spans 15 amino acids. V was pared by 0 bases and J by 5 bases, with 5 bases of the junction left unmatched. Germline loops: CDR1 SGHRS, CDR2 YFSETQ.